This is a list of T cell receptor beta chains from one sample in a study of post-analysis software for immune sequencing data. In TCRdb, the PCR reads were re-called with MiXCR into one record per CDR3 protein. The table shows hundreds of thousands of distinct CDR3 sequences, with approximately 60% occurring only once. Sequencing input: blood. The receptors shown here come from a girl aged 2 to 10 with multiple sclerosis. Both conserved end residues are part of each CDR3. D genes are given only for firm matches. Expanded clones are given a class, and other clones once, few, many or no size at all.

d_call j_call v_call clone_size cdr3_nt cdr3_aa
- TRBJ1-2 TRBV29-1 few TGCAGCGTTGGGGCGGGGAACTATGGCTACACCTTC CSVGAGNYGYTF
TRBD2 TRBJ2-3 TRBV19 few TGTGCCAGTAGTAAACCAACGGGACTAGCGGGAGATACGCAGTATTTT CASSKPTGLAGDTQYF
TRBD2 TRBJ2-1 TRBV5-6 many TGTGCCAGCAGCTTGGCAGCGGGAGGGCCTACGTTCTTC CASSLAAGGPTFF
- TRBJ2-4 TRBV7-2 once TGTGCCAGCAGCTCCACCAATACAGGAGGACGGCAGTACTTC CASSSTNTGGRQYF
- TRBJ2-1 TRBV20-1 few TGCAGTGCTAGAAAACTAGTCGATGAGCAGTTCTTC CSARKLVDEQFF
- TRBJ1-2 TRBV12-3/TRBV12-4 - TGTGCCAGCAGTTTCGGACGGGGCGGGACCGGTGGCTACACCTTC CASSFGRGGTGGYTF
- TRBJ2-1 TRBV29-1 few TGCAGCGTTGATAAAACGGGGAGCAATGAGCAGTTCTTC CSVDKTGSNEQFF
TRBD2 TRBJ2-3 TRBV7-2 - TGTACCAGCAGCGTGACTAGCGGCCGGAGGCAAGATACGCAGTATTTT CTSSVTSGRRQDTQYF
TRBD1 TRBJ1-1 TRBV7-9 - TGTGCCATCCCAGGGGGCCGTGGGACTGAAGCTTTCTTT CAIPGGRGTEAFF
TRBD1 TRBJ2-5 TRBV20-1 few TGCAGTGCTGGGTGGACAGGGGCTTCGGAGACCCAGTACTTC CSAGWTGASETQYF
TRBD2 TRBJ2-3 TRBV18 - TGTGCCAGCTCACCACGAGCGGGGAGAGATACGCAGTATTTT CASSPRAGRDTQYF
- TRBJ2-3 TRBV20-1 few TGCAGTGCTATAAAAACAGGGACCACAGATACGCAGTATTTT CSAIKTGTTDTQYF
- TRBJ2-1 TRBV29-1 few TGCAGCGTTGAAGCAGGACGGGGGCAATATGTCGATGAGCAGTTCTTC CSVEAGRGQYVDEQFF
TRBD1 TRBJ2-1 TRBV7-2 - TGTGCCAGCAGGGCCGGGACAGGGATAGGTGAGCAGTTCTTC CASRAGTGIGEQFF
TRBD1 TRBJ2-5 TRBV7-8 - TGTGCCAGCAGCGACGCCGGGACAGGGAAGGAGACCCAGTACTTC CASSDAGTGKETQYF
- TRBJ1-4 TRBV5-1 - TGCGCCAGCAGCTTCCTTGGGAGGGGCGAGGATGAAAAACTGTTTTTT CASSFLGRGEDEKLFF
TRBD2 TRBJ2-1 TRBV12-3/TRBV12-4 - TGTGCCAGCAGTCTACCGTTTAGCGGGACCGGTAAAGGCCGTGAGCAGTTCTTC CASSLPFSGTGKGREQFF
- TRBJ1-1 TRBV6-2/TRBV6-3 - TGTGCCAGCAGACCGGGACACGCCACTGAAGCTTTCTTT CASRPGHATEAFF
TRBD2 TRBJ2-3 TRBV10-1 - TGCGCCAGCAGTGAGCCTAGCGGGAACACAGATACGCAGTATTTT CASSEPSGNTDTQYF
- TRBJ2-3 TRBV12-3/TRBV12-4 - TGTGCCAGCAGTTTAAACCCCCACAACACAGATACGCAGTATTTT CASSLNPHNTDTQYF
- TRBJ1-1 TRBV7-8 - TGTGCCAGCAGCTTAGTTCCGGCAGCCCCTGAAGCTTTCTTT CASSLVPAAPEAFF